This T cell receptor (beta chain) emerged from a study of OX40 agonist ivuxolimab in advanced cancers. Study at large: The eligibility criteria allowed prior anti-PD-1, anti-PD-L1 or anti-CTLA-4 therapy, and under 50% had some.

The sample holds a few counts of this clone. CDR1 is SGHNT and CDR2 is YYREEE in the germline V gene (reference sequence). Trimming cost V 2 bases and J 4 bases, with 10 bases left between them. The CDR3 runs to 14 residues. Only in-frame clones appear in the TCRdb table, and some are missing; sequencing was by immunoSEQ multiplex PCR. Of fewer than 90,000 clones detected, around 88% appear once; the ten largest clones hold approximately 0.8%. The V gene is TRBV5-4, the J gene TRBJ1-5; D gene ambiguous. This TCR was sampled from an adult with an advanced solid tumor such as melanoma, head and neck, liver or kidney cancer. The sample consisted of CD4+ or CD8+ T cells sorted from blood, taken in a trial of the OX40 agonist ivuxolimab. This chain's CDR3 is CASSFGPTNQPQHF. CDR3 sequence (DNA): TGTGCCAGCAGCTTTGGGCCGACTAATCAGCCCCAGCATTTT. Drawing the rest from reference TRBV5-4 and TRBJ1-5, the complete variable domain is ETGVTQSPTHLIKTRGQQVTLRCSSQSGHNTVSWYQQALGQGPQFIFQYYREEENGRGNFPPRFSGLQFPNYSSELNVNALELDDSALYLCASSFGPTNQPQHFGDGTRLSIL.